The 32 T cell receptor beta chains reported below all come from one sample, sequenced in a study of vaccination effects on CD4 cells after COVID-19. These receptors lack a known antigen. TCRdb's table, derived via immunoSEQ multiplex PCR, lists solely in-frame clones and lacks some. The profile covers about 79,000 clones, with approximately 81% appearing a single time and 1.5% to 2% taken by the ten largest. Under the ViraFEST assay, PBMC were stimulated with viral peptide pools so that antigen-specific CD4+ T cells expanded. Sequencing was performed afterwards. Isolation of CD4+ T cells took place after 10 to 11 days of culture. Specimen: CD4+ T cells from PBMCs cultured with HCoV-229E spike peptides, collected before COVID-19 vaccination. These TCRs come from a human donor who received a COVID-19 vaccine.

This clone was recorded only once. V is TRBV9 and J is TRBJ2-1, with 9 bases aligning to TRBD1. V shed 4 bases, J shed 6 bases, and the junction held 8 bases outside the gene matches. Germline CDR1 and CDR2: SGDLS and YYNGEE. This CDR3 spans 15 amino acids. The CDR3 nucleotides read TGTGCCAGCAGCATTGACAGGGGGGGATTCAATGAGCAGTTCTTC. This gives the protein CASSIDRGGFNEQFF.

The chain recombines TRBV14 with TRBJ1-1; 8 positions match TRBD1. This CDR3 has 16 amino acids. CDR1 and CDR2 (germline): SGHDN, FVKESK. Trimming removed 1 base from V and 3 bases from J; junction bases left unmatched: 7. In DNA form, the CDR3 reads TGTGCCAGCAGCCAAGTCGACAGGGGTAGGGACACTGAAGCTTTCTTT. The encoded protein is CASSQVDRGRDTEAFF. The complete variable domain, with remaining parts taken from reference TRBV14 and TRBJ1-1, reads EAGVTQFPSHSVIEKGQTVTLRCDPISGHDNLYWYRRVMGKEIKFLLHFVKESKQDESGMPNNRFLAERTGGTYSTLKVQPAELEDSGVYFCASSQVDRGRDTEAFFGQGTRLTVV.

The V gene is TRBV7-3, the J gene TRBJ2-5; 12 bases are a match to TRBD2. The CDR3 spans 16 residues. CDR1 and CDR2 (germline): SGHTA, FQGTGA. V dropped 4 bases and J dropped 5; count of bases not matched to a gene: 8. The CDR3 here is CASSSYGLAGTETQYF. CDR3 DNA: TGTGCCAGCAGCTCTTACGGACTAGCGGGAACGGAGACCCAGTACTTC.

This sequence joins TRBV6-6 and TRBJ2-7, with D maybe TRBD1 (6 bases). Trimming took 5 bases from V and 4 from J, leaving 15 bases between them. The length of the CDR3 is 14 residues. Per the germline V gene, CDR1 is MNHNY and CDR2 is SVGAGI (reference sequence). The CDR3 region has the DNA TGTGCCAGCAGTGCGGGCCAGGGGTCGTACGAGCAGTACGTC. It codes for CASSAGQGSYEQYV.

The chain employs TRBV5-1 and TRBJ1-1, with TRBD1 matching 11 bases. This CDR3 is built from 16 residues. Per germline, CDR1 SGHRS and CDR2 YFSETQ. The junction had 10 bases not matched to a gene; V was cut back by 4 bases and J by 5 bases. The CDR3 DNA is TGCGCCAGCAGCGGGGGACAGGGGGTCGGAGAGACTGAAGCTTTCTTT. Its protein product is CASSGGQGVGETEAFF.

This clone was observed a handful of times. The chain links TRBV5-1 to TRBJ2-1, with 10 bases fitting TRBD2. Germline trimming cut 4 bases from V and 3 bases from J; bases unmatched to any gene: 10. The CDR3 has 17 residues. Germline V gives CDR1 SGHRS, CDR2 YFSETQ. The CDR3 reads CASSLVSSGGVYNEQFF. CDR3 in DNA: TGCGCCAGCAGCCTGGTCTCCAGCGGGGGGGTCTACAATGAGCAGTTCTTC.

The V call is TRBV7-7, the J call TRBJ2-3; weak D call: TRBD2 (6 bases). V lost 5 bases to trimming and J lost 3 bases, with 12 bases between them. The CDR3 extends over 14 amino acids. CDR1 and CDR2 from the germline V gene are SSHAT and FNYEAQ (reference sequence). The CDR3 loop is CASSPGTVTDTQYF. The CDR3 DNA reads TGTGCCAGCAGCCCTGGGACTGTTACAGATACGCAGTATTTT.

This clone was detected once. The chain links TRBV5-1 to TRBJ2-1; 10 positions agree with TRBD1. This CDR3 is 15 amino acids long. With V trimmed by 0 bases and J by 8 bases, 5 bases remained unmatched. The germline gives CDR1 SGHRS, CDR2 YFSETQ. The CDR3 loop is CASSLGQGASYEQFF. CDR3 coding DNA: TGCGCCAGCAGCTTGGGACAGGGGGCTTCGTATGAGCAGTTCTTC.

The rearrangement links TRBV3-1 (or the pseudogene TRBV3-2) to TRBJ2-2; a possible D gene is TRBD2 (7 bases). V lost 4 bases and J 6 bases, leaving 12 bases between the germline ends. Germline lookup yields CDR1 LGHDT and CDR2 YNNKEL (reference sequence). There are 14 residues in the CDR3. The CDR3 DNA reads TGTGCCAGCAGCCTTGGGGGGGCCTCCGGGGAGCTGTTTTTT. Encoded protein: CASSLGGASGELFF.

CDR3: CASSYNIRQFSSTDTQYF. CDR3 nucleotide sequence: TGTGCCAGCAGTTACAATATTCGACAGTTTTCTAGCACAGATACGCAGTATTTT. The V gene is TRBV6-2 or TRBV6-3, the J gene TRBJ2-3, with a possible D match to TRBD1 (5 bases). The V end lost 2 bases, the J end lost 0 bases, and 18 bases lay between the germline ends. The germline gives CDR1 MNHEY, CDR2 SVGEGT. The CDR3 length is 18 residues.

Only a few counts were recorded for this clone. V and J are TRBV27 and TRBJ1-1; tentatively, D is TRBD1 (5 bases). CDR1 is MNHEY, CDR2 SMNVEV, per germline (reference sequence). The CDR3 covers 14 residues. The V gene lost 6 bases and the J gene lost 2 bases, with 13 bases spanning the gap. The CDR3 sequence is CASSPWDRNTEAFF. In DNA, the CDR3 is TGTGCCAGCAGCCCCTGGGACCGTAACACTGAAGCTTTCTTT.

V usage is TRBV6-5 and J usage is TRBJ2-1, with D perhaps matching TRBD1 (5 bases). Germline V gene sequence: CDR1 MNHEY, CDR2 SVGAGI. Trimming cost V 6 bases and J 4 bases, with 13 bases left between them. This CDR3 comprises 14 residues. The CDR3 DNA reads TGTGCCAGCAGGAAGCCTCAGGGTTACAATGAGCAGTTCTTC. This encodes CASRKPQGYNEQFF.

V is TRBV24-1 and J is TRBJ2-5, with a possible D match to TRBD1 (5 bases). The V end lost 3 bases, the J end lost 5 bases, and 15 bases lay between the germline ends. This CDR3 is 15 amino acids long. The germline V gene encodes CDR1 KGHDR and CDR2 SFDVKD. The CDR3 sequence: CATSDPGNSGETQYF. CDR3 nucleotide sequence: TGTGCCACCAGTGATCCGGGTAACTCAGGGGAGACCCAGTACTTC.

The chain has TRBV28 and TRBJ2-5; 11 bases agree with TRBD1. The CDR3 extends over 15 amino acids. Per germline, CDR1 MDHEN and CDR2 SYDVKM. V lost 5 bases, J lost 4 bases, and 6 bases stayed unmatched. This chain's CDR3 is CASSPGGTGGETQYF. CDR3 sequence (DNA): TGTGCCAGCAGTCCCGGGGGGACAGGGGGAGAGACCCAGTACTTC.

The V and J genes are TRBV7-2 and TRBJ1-5, with D maybe TRBD1 (5 bases). Germline assignment: CDR1 SGHTA and CDR2 FQGNSA. Trimming left V 5 bases short and J 3 bases short, with 11 bases between. CDR3 size: 14 residues. DNA of the CDR3: TGTGCCAGCAGCCCTCAGGGAGACAATCAGCCCCAGCATTTT. Amino acids: CASSPQGDNQPQHF.

The rearrangement uses TRBV19 and TRBJ2-3, with D possibly TRBD2 on 7 matching bases. The CDR3 covers 14 residues. V dropped 5 bases and J dropped 6 bases, with 15 bases sitting between them. The germline CDR1 and CDR2 sequences are LNHDA and SQIVND (reference sequence). The chain's CDR3 is CASSDRGALDTQYF. CDR3 sequence (DNA): TGTGCCAGTAGTGACCGGGGGGCCTTGGATACGCAGTATTTT.

The V and J genes are TRBV4-3 and TRBJ1-5; D unclear. Trimming cost V 0 bases and J 7 bases, with 13 bases left between them. The length of the CDR3 is 15 residues. CDR1 and CDR2 (germline): LGHNA, YSLEER. The CDR3 loop reads CASSQDTIPRQPQHF. In nucleotides, the CDR3 is TGCGCCAGCAGCCAAGACACGATTCCCAGGCAGCCCCAGCATTTT.

This rearrangement joins TRBV28 to TRBJ2-3; D remains ambiguous. Germline CDR1 reads MDHEN; CDR2 reads SYDVKM. The CDR3 is 12 amino acids. V was shortened by 5 bases and J by 2 bases, with 5 bases between the two germline ends. The CDR3 sequence: CASSTYTDTQYF. The CDR3 region has the DNA TGTGCCAGCAGTACTTACACAGATACGCAGTATTTT.

The CDR3 protein is CASHRGGSTDTQYF. In DNA form, the CDR3 reads TGCGCCAGCCACAGAGGAGGGAGCACAGATACGCAGTATTTT. V is TRBV10-2 and J is TRBJ2-3, with D possibly being TRBD2 (6 bases). Germline V gene sequence: CDR1 WSHSY, CDR2 SAAADI. This CDR3 is built from 14 residues. Trimming removed 8 bases from V and 0 bases from J, with 12 bases in between.

The chain uses TRBV27 and TRBJ1-4, with D perhaps matching TRBD1 (6 bases). V dropped 3 bases and J dropped 10 bases, with 15 bases sitting between them. The V gene's germline CDR1 is MNHEY and CDR2 SMNVEV (reference sequence). CDR3 size: 14 residues. CDR3 amino acids: CASSFFGRGGKLFF. The CDR3 DNA is TGTGCCAGCAGTTTCTTCGGGAGGGGGGGAAAACTGTTTTTT. Combining the CDR3 with reference TRBV27 and TRBJ1-4 gives the whole variable domain EAQVTQNPRYLITVTGKKLTVTCSQNMNHEYMSWYRQDPGLGLRQIYYSMNVEVTDKGDVPEGYKVSRKEKRNFPLILESPSPNQTSLYFCASSFFGRGGKLFFGSGTQLSVL.

This clone was detected a few times. The chain carries TRBV2 and TRBJ2-2; D call uncertain. CDR3 length: 15 residues. V dropped 2 bases and J dropped 5 bases, with 12 bases sitting between them. Germline assignment: CDR1 SNHLY and CDR2 FYNNEI. CDR3 sequence (DNA): TGTGCCAGCAGTGAAAGTCGGCCTGGAACCGGGGAGCTGTTTTTT. It is translated as CASSESRPGTGELFF.

The rearrangement joins TRBV28 to TRBJ2-1; TRBD2 matches at 9 bases. This CDR3 comprises 16 residues. V gave up 5 bases and J gave up 6 bases; unmatched junction bases: 11. CDR1 and CDR2 (germline): MDHEN, SYDVKM. CDR3 nucleotide sequence: TGTGCCAGCAGTGTCCTTTGGACTAGCGTGCGCAATGAGCAGTTCTTC. Its protein is CASSVLWTSVRNEQFF.

The CDR3 loop is CATSFPGGRSDNEQFF. CDR3 bases: TGTGCCACCAGCTTCCCAGGGGGCAGGTCTGACAATGAGCAGTTCTTC. The rearrangement joins TRBV15 to TRBJ2-1; TRBD1 matches at 8 bases. Germline lookup yields CDR1 LNHNV and CDR2 YYDKDF (reference sequence). V shed 5 bases and J 5 bases; nucleotides not matched to a gene: 11. The CDR3 has 16 amino acids. Supplemented by reference TRBV15 and TRBJ2-1, the full variable domain reads DAMVIQNPRYQVTQFGKPVTLSCSQTLNHNVMYWYQQKSSQAPKLLFHYYDKDFNNEADTPDNFQSRRPNTSFCFLDIRSPGLGDTAMYLCATSFPGGRSDNEQFFGPGTRLTVL.

This chain uses TRBV7-9 with TRBJ2-7, with D perhaps matching TRBD1 (5 bases). Germline V CDR1 and CDR2: SEHNR, FQNEAQ (reference sequence). Trimming removed 3 bases at V and 5 bases at J, with 11 bases between. CDR3 length equals 13 residues. The CDR3 DNA follows: TGTGCCAGCAGCTTGGCAGGGCAGGACGAGCAGTACGTC. Its translation: CASSLAGQDEQYV.

This rearrangement joins TRBV2 to TRBJ1-4, with D unclear. From germline, CDR1 is SNHLY and CDR2 FYNNEI. The CDR3 contains 14 residues. V lost 4 bases, J lost 3 bases, and 9 bases lay in between. The CDR3 loop is CASSVTRANEKLFF. CDR3 sequence (DNA): TGTGCCAGCAGTGTTACGCGTGCTAATGAAAAACTGTTTTTT. Using reference TRBV2 and TRBJ1-4 for the parts outside the CDR3, the full variable domain is EPEVTQTPSHQVTQMGQEVILRCVPISNHLYFYWYRQILGQKVEFLVSFYNNEISEKSEIFDDQFSVERPDGSNFTLKIRSTKLEDSAMYFCASSVTRANEKLFFGSGTQLSVL.

This clone was picked up a small number of times. The chain joins TRBV5-1 to TRBJ2-7, with 7 bases that match TRBD1. Trimming cost V 4 bases and J 4 bases; bases outside gene matches: 5. Per the germline V gene, CDR1 is SGHRS and CDR2 is YFSETQ. The CDR3 is 13 residues long. The CDR3 region is CASSPAGGYEQYV. CDR3 nucleotides: TGCGCCAGCAGCCCAGCAGGGGGATACGAGCAGTACGTC.

V is TRBV5-1 and J is TRBJ2-1; TRBD1 agrees at 9 bases. The ends lost 2 bases at V and 9 bases at J; junction bases unmatched: 6. Germline values: CDR1 SGHRS, CDR2 YFSETQ. This CDR3 comprises 14 residues. The CDR3 region is CASSFGTGSGEQFF. As DNA, the CDR3 is TGCGCCAGCAGCTTCGGGACAGGGAGCGGTGAGCAGTTCTTC.

The sample holds one count of this clone. The chain combines TRBV3-1 (or the pseudogene TRBV3-2) with TRBJ1-2; 7 bases are a match to TRBD1. The CDR3 is 13 residues long. The trim removed 8 bases at V and 2 bases at J, leaving 5 bases unmatched. Germline CDR1 and CDR2: LGHDT and YNNKEL (reference sequence). CDR3 DNA: TGTGCCAGCCATAGACAGGGAAACTATGGCTACACCTTC. Translated: CASHRQGNYGYTF.

The CDR3 DNA reads as TGCGCCAGCAGCTTCGAGGGAGTGGGCGGAAACACCATATATTTT. As protein: CASSFEGVGGNTIYF. The genes are TRBV5-1 and TRBJ1-3; D unclear. Per germline, CDR1 SGHRS and CDR2 YFSETQ. There are 15 residues in the CDR3. Between the trimmed V and J ends, which lost 2 bases and 4 bases, there was a span of 13 bases.

The chain joins TRBV2 to TRBJ1-4; D possibly corresponds to TRBD1 (5 bases). Trimming pared 8 bases from V and 3 bases from J, leaving 16 bases between. The CDR3 consists of 15 residues. Germline V gene lookup returns CDR1 SNHLY and CDR2 FYNNEI. The CDR3 region is CASLAAGVANEKLFF. As DNA, the CDR3 is TGTGCCAGCCTGGCGGCGGGGGTAGCTAATGAAAAACTGTTTTTT.

V is TRBV7-9 and J is TRBJ2-2; D ambiguous. This CDR3 spans 13 amino acids. Trimming stripped 1 base from V and 1 base from J, with 1 base between. From germline, CDR1 is SEHNR and CDR2 FQNEAQ (reference sequence). The CDR3 DNA follows: TGTGCCAGCAGCTTAGGGAACACCGGGGAGCTGTTTTTT. This gives the protein CASSLGNTGELFF.

The V and J genes are TRBV14 and TRBJ2-6; D is undetermined. CDR1 and CDR2 from the germline V gene are SGHDN and FVKESK. The V gene lost 3 bases and the J gene lost 2 bases, with 17 bases spanning the gap. The CDR3 covers 18 residues. The chain's CDR3 is CASSHAFYKGAGANVLTF. The DNA of the CDR3 is TGTGCCAGCAGCCACGCATTTTATAAGGGCGCTGGGGCCAACGTCCTGACTTTC. The variable domain in full, with the rest retrieved from reference TRBV14 and TRBJ2-6, is EAGVTQFPSHSVIEKGQTVTLRCDPISGHDNLYWYRRVMGKEIKFLLHFVKESKQDESGMPNNRFLAERTGGTYSTLKVQPAELEDSGVYFCASSHAFYKGAGANVLTFGAGSRLTVL.